This T cell receptor (beta chain) comes out of a study of blood T cell repertoires in COVID-19. Study at large: In each case, the material was cDNA or gDNA derived from T cells, B-cell-depleted T cells, or PBMCs.

Assay: immunoSEQ multiplex PCR; the TCRdb copy retains only in-frame clones and omits some. The table includes roughly 80,000 clones, around 86% detected once. From germline, CDR1 is LNHDA and CDR2 SQIVND (reference sequence). V dropped 5 bases and J dropped 6 bases, with 10 bases sitting between them. This CDR3 region has 12 residues. The rearrangement joins TRBV19 to TRBJ1-1; no definite D call. This clonotype was obtained from a human donor in a cohort sampled during active COVID-19. The sequenced sample was peripheral blood. The DNA for the CDR3 is TGTGCCAGTAGTGGGCTTTCGGCTGAAGCTTTCTTT. Translating it yields CASSGLSAEAFF.